This is a list of T cell receptor beta chains from one sample in a study of vaccination effects on CD4 cells after COVID-19. Their antigens remain unidentified. Measured with immunoSEQ multiplex PCR; TCRdb has only the in-frame clones, and not every one. Among about 73,000 clones listed, around 76% were seen once. The source material was CD4+ T cells from PBMCs cultured with SARS-CoV-2 spike peptides, sampled before COVID-19 vaccination. These receptors were collected from a human donor who received a COVID-19 vaccine. Both conserved end residues are part of each CDR3. D genes are given only for firm matches. Expanded clones get a size class; other rows say once, few or many, or leave the size out.

clone_size	v_call	j_call	d_call	cdr3_nt	cdr3_aa
NA	TRBV4-3	TRBJ2-1	NA	TGCGCCAGCAGCCAAGTCAACATCCCGGGCAATGAGCAGTTCTTC	CASSQVNIPGNEQFF
NA	TRBV9	TRBJ1-6	TRBD1	TGTGCCAGCAGCGCCTACAGGGGTGCGGATTCACCCCTCCACTTT	CASSAYRGADSPLHF
NA	TRBV19	TRBJ1-6	NA	TGTGCCAGTAGTACAGGACCGCCCTCCTATAATTCATCCCTCCACTTT	CASSTGPPSYNSSLHF
NA	TRBV5-1	TRBJ2-1	NA	TGCGCCAGCAGCTTGGGAACTTACAATGAGCAGTTCTTC	CASSLGTYNEQFF
NA	TRBV24-1	TRBJ1-1	NA	TGTGCCACCAGTGATCGGGGGGGCAGCTCTGAAGCTTTCTTT	CATSDRGGSSEAFF
NA	TRBV18	TRBJ1-5	NA	TGTGCCAGCTCACCTCCGAGTGGGGGTCAGCCCCAGCATTTT	CASSPPSGGQPQHF
few	TRBV7-8	TRBJ1-6	NA	TGTGCCAGCAGCCTCTCCGGTTCACCCCTCCACTTT	CASSLSGSPLHF
NA	TRBV6-2/TRBV6-3	TRBJ1-2	NA	TGTGCCAGCAGTTTAGAACGGGAGCTTGGCTACACCTTC	CASSLERELGYTF
NA	TRBV6-5	TRBJ1-4	NA	TGTGCCAGCAGTTACTCGAGGGCCAGCCGGAATGAAAAACTGTTTTTT	CASSYSRASRNEKLFF
NA	TRBV2	TRBJ2-5	NA	TGTGCCAGCAGGGATAAGACCCAGTACTTC	CASRDKTQYF
NA	TRBV24-1	TRBJ1-5	TRBD1	TGTGCCACCAGTGCCTCTAAGGCAGGGGGTAATGGACTCAATCAGCCCCAGCATTTT	CATSASKAGGNGLNQPQHF
NA	TRBV5-1	TRBJ1-2	NA	TGCGCCAGCACTCTCGGGAGCCCATCCTTC	CASTLGSPSF
NA	TRBV7-9	TRBJ1-1	NA	TGTGCCAGCAGCTCACCACGCCCGAACACTGAAGCTTTCTTT	CASSSPRPNTEAFF
NA	TRBV19	TRBJ1-2	NA	TGTGCCAGTACACGGACGGCTACTCCCTATGGCTACACCTTC	CASTRTATPYGYTF
NA	TRBV5-1	TRBJ1-3	NA	TGCGCCAGCAGGGCGGGACCGAACTCTGGAAACACCATATATTTT	CASRAGPNSGNTIYF
NA	TRBV5-1	TRBJ2-1	TRBD1	TGCGCCAGCAGCTTCCAGGGGGAATCGTACAATGAGCAGTTCTTC	CASSFQGESYNEQFF
few	TRBV19	TRBJ1-5	NA	TGTGCCAGTAGTATATCAGGACGGTTTAGCAATCAGCCCCAGCATTTT	CASSISGRFSNQPQHF
NA	TRBV7-9	TRBJ2-2	NA	TGTGCCAGCAGCGGGGGGGCTAGCGGAATCACCGGGGAGCTGTTTTTT	CASSGGASGITGELFF
NA	TRBV19	TRBJ2-3	TRBD1	TGTGCCAGTAGTAGAGGACAGGGTGTTGATACGCAGTATTTT	CASSRGQGVDTQYF